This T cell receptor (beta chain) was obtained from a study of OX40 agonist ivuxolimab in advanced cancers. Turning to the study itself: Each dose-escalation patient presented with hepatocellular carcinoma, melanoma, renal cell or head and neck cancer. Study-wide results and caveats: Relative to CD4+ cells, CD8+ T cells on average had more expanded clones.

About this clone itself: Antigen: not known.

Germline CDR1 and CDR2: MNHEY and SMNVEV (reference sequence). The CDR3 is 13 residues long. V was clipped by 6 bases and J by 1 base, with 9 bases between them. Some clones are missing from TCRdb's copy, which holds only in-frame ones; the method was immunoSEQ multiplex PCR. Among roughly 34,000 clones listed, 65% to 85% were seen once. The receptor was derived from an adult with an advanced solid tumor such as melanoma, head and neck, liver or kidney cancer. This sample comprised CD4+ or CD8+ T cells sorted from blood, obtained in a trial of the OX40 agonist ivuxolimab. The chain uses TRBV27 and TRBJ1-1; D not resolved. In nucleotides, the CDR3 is TGTGCCAGCAGCCGTTACAAGAACACTGAAGCTTTCTTT. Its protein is CASSRYKNTEAFF.